This T cell receptor beta chain was captured in a study of T cell responses to AZD1222 COVID-19 vaccine. The CDR3 is 14 amino acids. The ends lost 3 bases at V and 5 bases at J; junction bases unmatched: 4. Germline V gene sequence: CDR1 SGHRS, CDR2 YFSETQ. Assay: immunoSEQ multiplex PCR; the TCRdb copy retains only in-frame clones and omits some. The sample carries 140,000 or so clones, roughly 86% recorded once. This clonotype was sampled from an adult who received the AZD1222 COVID-19 vaccine. This chain connects TRBV5-1 to TRBJ2-7; 11 positions match TRBD1. The sequencing used peripheral blood, collected 28 days after the second AZD1222 dose. The CDR3 DNA reads as TGCGCCAGCAGCTGGGACAGGGGGTTCGACGAGCAGTACTTC. Residues: CASSWDRGFDEQYF.